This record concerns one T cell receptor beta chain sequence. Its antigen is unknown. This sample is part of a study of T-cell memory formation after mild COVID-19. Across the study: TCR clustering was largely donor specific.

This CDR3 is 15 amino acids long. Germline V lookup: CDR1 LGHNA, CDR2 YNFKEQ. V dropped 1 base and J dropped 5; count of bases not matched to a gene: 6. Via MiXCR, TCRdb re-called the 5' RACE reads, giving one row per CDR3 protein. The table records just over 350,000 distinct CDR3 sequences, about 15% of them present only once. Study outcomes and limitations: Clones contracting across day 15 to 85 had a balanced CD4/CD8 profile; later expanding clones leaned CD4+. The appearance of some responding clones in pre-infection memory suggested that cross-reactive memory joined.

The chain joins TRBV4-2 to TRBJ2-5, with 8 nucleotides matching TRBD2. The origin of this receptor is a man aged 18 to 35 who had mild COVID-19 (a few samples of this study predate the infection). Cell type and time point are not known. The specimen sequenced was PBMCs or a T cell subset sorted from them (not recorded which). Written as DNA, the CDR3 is TGTGCCAGCAGCCAAGCCCGGGGGGGCCAGGAGACCCAGTACTTC. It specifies CASSQARGGQETQYF.